This TCR beta chain is drawn from a study of blood T cell repertoires in COVID-19. The wider study: PBMCs, B-cell-depleted T cells, or T cells provided the cDNA or gDNA that made up the material.

Under the authors' procedure: Estimation of nucleated cell counts relied on the amplification of reference gene primers. Clones were read by immunoSEQ multiplex PCR, and TCRdb kept only the in-frame ones, dropping some. V and J calls and clone size are as listed in that table; D and trimming were resolved from the DNA. The repertoire holds about 54,000 clones, over 75% seen once, with about 8.6% in the top ten. The sequence was collected from a woman in her 40s with active COVID-19. The sequenced sample was peripheral blood.

The CDR3 sequence: CAWSVGAGEQYF. The CDR3 DNA follows: TGTGCCTGGAGTGTTGGGGCCGGTGAGCAGTACTTC. The genes are TRBV30 and TRBJ2-7; TRBD1 might be the D (5 bases). CDR1 is GTSNPN, CDR2 SVGIG, per germline (reference sequence). This CDR3 contains 12 residues. V was cut by 0 bases and J by 7 bases, with 10 bases left in between.